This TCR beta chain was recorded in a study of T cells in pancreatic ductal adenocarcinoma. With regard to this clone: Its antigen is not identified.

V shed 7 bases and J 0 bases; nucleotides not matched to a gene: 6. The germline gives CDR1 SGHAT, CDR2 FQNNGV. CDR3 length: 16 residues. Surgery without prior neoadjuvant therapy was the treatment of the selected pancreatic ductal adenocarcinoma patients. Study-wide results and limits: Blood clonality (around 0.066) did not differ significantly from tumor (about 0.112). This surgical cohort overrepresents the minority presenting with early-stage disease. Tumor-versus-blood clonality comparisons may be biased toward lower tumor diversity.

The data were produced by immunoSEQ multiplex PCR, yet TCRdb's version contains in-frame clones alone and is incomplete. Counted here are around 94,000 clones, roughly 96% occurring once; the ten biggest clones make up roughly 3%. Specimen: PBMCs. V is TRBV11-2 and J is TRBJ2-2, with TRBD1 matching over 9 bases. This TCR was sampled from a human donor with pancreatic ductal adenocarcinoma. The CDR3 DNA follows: TGTGCCAGCAATGAACAGGGGGCGCCGAACACCGGGGAGCTGTTTTTT. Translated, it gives CASNEQGAPNTGELFF.